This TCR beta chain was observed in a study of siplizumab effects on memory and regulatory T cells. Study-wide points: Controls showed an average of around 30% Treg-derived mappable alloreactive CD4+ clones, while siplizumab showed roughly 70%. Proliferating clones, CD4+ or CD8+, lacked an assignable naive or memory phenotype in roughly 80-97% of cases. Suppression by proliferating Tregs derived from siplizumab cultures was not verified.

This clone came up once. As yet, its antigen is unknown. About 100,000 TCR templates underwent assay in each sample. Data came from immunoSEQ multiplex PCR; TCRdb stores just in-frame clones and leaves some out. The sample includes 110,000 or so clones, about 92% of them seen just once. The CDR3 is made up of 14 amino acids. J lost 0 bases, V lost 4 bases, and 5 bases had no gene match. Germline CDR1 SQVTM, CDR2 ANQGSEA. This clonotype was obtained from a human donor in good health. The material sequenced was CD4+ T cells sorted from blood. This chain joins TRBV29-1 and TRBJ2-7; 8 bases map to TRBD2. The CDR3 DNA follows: TGCAGCGTTGCGGGAGGGCTAGGCTCCTACGAGCAGTACTTC. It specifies CSVAGGLGSYEQYF.